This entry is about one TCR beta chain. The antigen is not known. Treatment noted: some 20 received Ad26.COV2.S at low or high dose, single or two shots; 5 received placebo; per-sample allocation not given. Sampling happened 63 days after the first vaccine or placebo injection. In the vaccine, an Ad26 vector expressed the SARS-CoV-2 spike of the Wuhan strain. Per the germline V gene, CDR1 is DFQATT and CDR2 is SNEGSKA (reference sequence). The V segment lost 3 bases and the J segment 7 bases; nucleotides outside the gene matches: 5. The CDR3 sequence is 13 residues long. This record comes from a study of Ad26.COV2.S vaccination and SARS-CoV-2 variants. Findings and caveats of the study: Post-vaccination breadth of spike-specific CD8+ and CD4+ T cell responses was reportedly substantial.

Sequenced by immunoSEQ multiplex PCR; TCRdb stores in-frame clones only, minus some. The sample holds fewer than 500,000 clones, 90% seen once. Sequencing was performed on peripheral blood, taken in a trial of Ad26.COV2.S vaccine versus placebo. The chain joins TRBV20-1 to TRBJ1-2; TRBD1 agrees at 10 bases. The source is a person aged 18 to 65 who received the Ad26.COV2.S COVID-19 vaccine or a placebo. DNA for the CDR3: TGCAGTGCTAGTCTGGACAGGGGGACTGGCTACACCTTC. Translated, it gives CSASLDRGTGYTF.